These 28 T cell receptor beta chains originate from one sample sequenced in a study of cytomegalovirus exposure and HLA in healthy donors. The PCR had 60 Vbeta and 13 Jbeta primers. Using immunoSEQ multiplex PCR, the repertoire was profiled, and TCRdb retains in-frame clones only, with some absent. This sample has approximately 110,000 clones, with around four fifths found just once. Sequencing was done on a sample of PBMCs. All receptors derive from a woman between 35 and 50 years old in good health and CMV-seropositive.

The rearrangement links TRBV7-2 to TRBJ1-5; D gene uncertain. Germline lookup yields CDR1 SGHTA and CDR2 FQGNSA. The V and J ends lost 6 bases and 5 bases respectively, with 20 bases between them. The CDR3 loop spans 16 amino acids. CDR3 sequence: CASSLGYWEAHQPQHF. The CDR3 nucleotides read TGTGCCAGCAGTCTAGGTTATTGGGAGGCCCATCAGCCCCAGCATTTT.

This clone was counted once. The chain has TRBV28 and TRBJ2-1, with D possibly matching TRBD1 (6 bases). Trimming pared 7 bases from V and 6 bases from J, leaving 22 bases between. The germline V gene encodes CDR1 MDHEN and CDR2 SYDVKM. This CDR3 region has 16 residues. The CDR3 DNA follows: TGTGCCAGCACCCCCCCACAGGGTACGGCTACCAATGAGCAGTTCTTC. Translation: CASTPPQGTATNEQFF.

Worth noting for this clone: The same CDR3 can be traced to other DNA sequences in this sample. The rearrangement joins TRBV7-2 to TRBJ1-2; D is possibly TRBD1 (5 bases). V was cut by 2 bases and J by 4 bases, with 5 bases left in between. The CDR3 covers 12 residues. Germline loops: CDR1 SGHTA, CDR2 FQGNSA. The CDR3 sequence is CASSLQGYGYTF. In DNA form, the CDR3 reads TGTGCCAGCAGCTTACAGGGCTATGGCTACACCTTC.

The chain employs TRBV9 and TRBJ2-7, with D perhaps TRBD2 (7 bases). Germline V gives CDR1 SGDLS, CDR2 YYNGEE. CDR3 length: 14 amino acids. V lost 3 bases, J lost 3 bases, and 13 bases lay in between. The CDR3 DNA is TGTGCCAGCAGCGCGGGGGGCGGATTCTACGAGCAGTACTTC. Translation gives CASSAGGGFYEQYF.

This clone came up a few times. The CDR3: CASSFRDFNQPQHF. CDR3 nucleotide sequence: TGTGCCAGCAGCTTTCGGGACTTTAATCAGCCCCAGCATTTT. The rearrangement uses TRBV5-6 and TRBJ1-5; D is possibly TRBD1 (5 bases). Trimming left V 2 bases short and J 4 bases short, with 10 bases between. There are 14 residues in the CDR3. CDR1 and CDR2 from the germline V gene are SGHDT and YYEEEE.

J is TRBJ2-7 and V is TRBV11-2; unclear D gene. Looked up from germline, CDR1 is SGHAT and CDR2 is FQNNGV. The CDR3 runs 16 residues. The V gene lost 2 bases and the J gene lost 1 base, with 15 bases spanning the gap. The CDR3 here is CASSLMLGSPSYEQYF. DNA of the CDR3: TGTGCCAGCAGCTTAATGTTGGGCAGCCCATCCTACGAGCAGTACTTC.

The count of this clone is one. The chain joins TRBV10-1 to TRBJ1-5; D is uncertain. This CDR3 is built from 13 residues. The germline V and J ends were trimmed by 3 bases and 0 bases, with 3 bases remaining between them. CDR1 WNHNN and CDR2 SYGVQD come from the germline V gene (reference sequence). The CDR3 reads CASSDNSNQPQHF. DNA of the CDR3: TGCGCCAGCAGTGATAATAGCAATCAGCCCCAGCATTTT.

This clone has just a few counts. The genes are TRBV4-1 and TRBJ2-7, with 9 positions matching TRBD1. Germline V gene data show CDR1 as MGHRA and CDR2 as YSYEKL. The CDR3 sequence is 14 residues long. Germline trimming cut 1 base from V and 7 bases from J; bases unmatched to any gene: 5. For the CDR3, the DNA is TGCGCCAGCAGCCAAGGACAGGGGGGTGGTGAGCAGTACTTC. Translation gives CASSQGQGGGEQYF.

About this clone: This sample also contains other DNA sequences that code for the same CDR3. The chain employs TRBV5-1 and TRBJ1-1; 8 bases fit TRBD1. Germline assignment: CDR1 SGHRS and CDR2 YFSETQ. The CDR3 extends over 14 amino acids. Germline trimming cut 0 bases from V and 3 bases from J; bases unmatched to any gene: 1. The CDR3 loop is CASSLAGGYTEAFF. CDR3 sequence (DNA): TGCGCCAGCAGCTTGGCAGGGGGCTACACTGAAGCTTTCTTT.

The chain couples TRBV7-9 to TRBJ1-2, with 9 nucleotides matching TRBD1. Trimming took 5 bases from V and 7 from J; bases not matched to a gene: 11. The germline gives CDR1 SEHNR, CDR2 FQNEAQ (reference sequence). The CDR3 is 15 amino acids. CDR3 DNA sequence: TGTGCCAGCAGCGCGGGGGACAGGGAGTGGGTTGGCTACACCTTC. Translated, it gives CASSAGDREWVGYTF.

This clone has just a few counts. The chain combines TRBV4-1 with TRBJ1-1, with 8 positions matching TRBD1. The CDR3 runs to 15 residues. CDR1 is MGHRA and CDR2 is YSYEKL in the germline V gene. V lost 1 base, J lost 5 bases, and 6 bases stayed unmatched. CDR3 nucleotide sequence: TGCGCCAGCAGCCAAGGGGACAGGCGGGGGACTGAAGCTTTCTTT. The encoded protein is CASSQGDRRGTEAFF.

The V call is TRBV6-1, the J call TRBJ1-3; tentatively, D is TRBD1 (5 bases). In germline, CDR1 is MNHNS, CDR2 SASEGT. V shed 4 bases and J shed 2 bases, with 21 bases lying between them. The CDR3 loop spans 18 amino acids. The DNA for the CDR3 is TGTGCCAGCAGTGCATGGGGAAACAGGACCCCTCCTGGAAACACCATATATTTT. It codes for CASSAWGNRTPPGNTIYF.

The chain carries TRBV5-1 and TRBJ1-1, with D uncertain. Germline CDR1 SGHRS, CDR2 YFSETQ. The V gene lost 8 bases and the J gene lost 1 base, with 12 bases spanning the gap. The CDR3 runs to 13 residues. The chain's CDR3 is CASHSHQNTEAFF. The CDR3 nucleotides read TGCGCCAGTCATTCACATCAGAACACTGAAGCTTTCTTT.

This chain connects TRBV2 to TRBJ2-5, with 8 bases fitting TRBD1. The DNA end is a closer match to TRBJ2-7, so the J assignment may be wrong. The CDR3 runs to 14 residues. Germline V gene sequence: CDR1 SNHLY, CDR2 FYNNEI. The CDR3 DNA reads TGTGCCAGCAGTAAGGACAGGGACTCCTACGAGCAGTACTTC. As protein: CASSKDRDSYEQYF.

This chain joins TRBV5-1 and TRBJ2-1; TRBD2 might be the D (6 bases). CDR1 is SGHRS and CDR2 is YFSETQ in the germline V gene. Trimming pared 2 bases from V and 3 bases from J, leaving 15 bases between. The CDR3 sequence is 16 residues long. CDR3 DNA sequence: TGCGCCAGCAGCTTCTTGCCGGGGGTGGGCTACAATGAGCAGTTCTTC. Translating it yields CASSFLPGVGYNEQFF.

This clone was picked up one time. The rearrangement joins TRBV2 to TRBJ1-4, with 8 bases identical to TRBD1. The germline CDR1 and CDR2 sequences are SNHLY and FYNNEI. This CDR3 contains 14 residues. Trimming cost V 8 bases and J 6 bases; bases outside gene matches: 8. In nucleotides, the CDR3 is TGTGCCAGCTCTTTCGGGACAGGTCATGAAAAACTGTTTTTT. Residues: CASSFGTGHEKLFF.

The chain joins TRBV28 to TRBJ1-3, with D perhaps TRBD1 (6 bases). Germline lookup yields CDR1 MDHEN and CDR2 SYDVKM. V lost 5 bases and J lost 3, with 17 bases in between. This CDR3 region has 16 residues. In DNA, the CDR3 is TGTGCCAGCAGTCTCAGATCAGGGGTCTTTGGAAACACCATATATTTT. Translated, it gives CASSLRSGVFGNTIYF.

This clone occurred a few times. The gene calls are TRBV5-1 and TRBJ2-6, with D perhaps matching TRBD1 (6 bases). Deletions cut 5 bases from V and 2 bases from J, with 11 bases between. The CDR3 sequence is 15 residues long. Germline assignment: CDR1 SGHRS and CDR2 YFSETQ. The CDR3 here is CASRRQVAGANVLTF. Here the CDR3 DNA reads TGCGCCAGCAGAAGACAGGTTGCTGGGGCCAACGTCCTGACTTTC.

This rearrangement joins TRBV9 to TRBJ2-3; D is possibly TRBD2 (5 bases). The CDR3 is 13 amino acids. Trimming removed 0 bases at V and 6 bases at J, with 8 bases between. CDR1 and CDR2 (germline): SGDLS, YYNGEE. This CDR3 is CASSVARVDTQYF. Written as DNA, the CDR3 is TGTGCCAGCAGCGTAGCGAGGGTGGATACGCAGTATTTT.

The V call is TRBV28, the J call TRBJ1-1; D is possibly TRBD1 (5 bases). The CDR3 is 15 amino acids. In germline, CDR1 is MDHEN, CDR2 SYDVKM. Trimming removed 6 bases at V and 0 bases at J, with 14 bases between. This CDR3 is CASSRGGFMNTEAFF. The CDR3 bases are TGTGCCAGCAGCCGGGGGGGATTCATGAACACTGAAGCTTTCTTT.

V gene TRBV18 combines with J gene TRBJ1-3, with D uncertain. The CDR3 has 13 residues. Looked up from germline, CDR1 is KGHSH and CDR2 is LQKENI. V lost 6 bases, J lost 0 bases, and 6 bases lay in between. CDR3 in DNA: TGTGCCAGCTCGGCCGTCTCTGGAAACACCATATATTTT. Its translation is CASSAVSGNTIYF.

The chain joins TRBV9 to TRBJ1-4, with TRBD1 matching over 7 bases. Germline V gene sequence: CDR1 SGDLS, CDR2 YYNGEE. The V and J ends lost 3 bases and 0 bases, in that order; junction bases with no gene match: 5. This CDR3 contains 16 residues. CDR3 in amino acids: CASSAQGQTTNEKLFF. The CDR3 DNA reads TGTGCCAGCAGCGCGCAGGGACAGACAACTAATGAAAAACTGTTTTTT.

The V gene is TRBV29-1, the J gene TRBJ2-7; tentatively, D is TRBD2 (5 bases). Germline V gene sequence: CDR1 SQVTM, CDR2 ANQGSEA. The V end was cut by 7 bases, the J end by 3 bases, with 10 bases between. CDR3 length: 11 residues. CDR3 protein: CSGGDGYEQYF. The CDR3 DNA is TGCAGCGGGGGAGATGGCTACGAGCAGTACTTC.

The chain uses TRBV6-5 and TRBJ1-1; possible D gene TRBD1, 6 bases. CDR1 is MNHEY, CDR2 SVGAGI, per germline. Trimming shortened V by 6 bases and J by 0 bases, and 8 bases separated the two germline ends. The CDR3 contains 13 residues. The CDR3 here is CASRDSLNTEAFF. The DNA for the CDR3 is TGTGCCAGCAGGGACAGCTTGAACACTGAAGCTTTCTTT.

The chain has TRBV2 and TRBJ2-3; the match to TRBD1 covers 8 bases. After removal of 6 bases from V and 4 bases from J, the junction contained 0 bases not matched to a gene. This CDR3 has 12 residues. Germline CDR1 is SNHLY and CDR2 is FYNNEI. The CDR3 region has the DNA TGTGCCAGCAGGGACAGGGCAGATACGCAGTATTTT. Encoded protein: CASRDRADTQYF.

This sequence joins TRBV5-5 and TRBJ2-7, with D unresolved. V dropped 3 bases and J dropped 6 bases, with 10 bases sitting between them. Per germline, CDR1 SGHKS and CDR2 YYEKEE (reference sequence). This CDR3 contains 12 residues. This chain's CDR3 is CASSYPSVEQYF. CDR3 DNA: TGTGCCAGCAGCTACCCATCAGTCGAGCAGTACTTC.

In the case of this clone: Relative to the germline gene, one junction end is altered; a read error may explain this. The V call is TRBV10-2, the J call TRBJ1-1; TRBD1 agrees at 8 bases. The CDR3 is 16 residues long. Germline lookup yields CDR1 WSHSY and CDR2 SAAADI. The CDR3 here is CAGSTLTGVAHTEAFF. In DNA form, the CDR3 reads TGCGCCGGCAGTACCTTGACAGGGGTCGCGCACACTGAAGCTTTCTTT.

The genes are TRBV27 and TRBJ2-1; D not certain. V gave up 3 bases and J gave up 6 bases, with 12 bases separating them. This CDR3 comprises 14 residues. Germline V gene lookup returns CDR1 MNHEY and CDR2 SMNVEV (reference sequence). For the CDR3, the DNA is TGTGCCAGCAGTTTCTCCTGGGCTGGCAATGAGCAGTTCTTC. Residues: CASSFSWAGNEQFF.